The entry that follows covers one T cell receptor beta chain sequence. Its antigen is still unknown. This CDR3 is built from 15 residues. Germline V gene sequence: CDR1 LGHNA, CDR2 YSLEER. The V end lost 0 bases, the J end lost 3 bases, and 11 bases lay between the germline ends. Clones were sequenced by immunoSEQ multiplex PCR, and TCRdb holds only the in-frame ones, with some missing. The table includes 160,000 or so clones, 70% to 90% detected once. The sample belongs to a study of cytomegalovirus exposure and HLA in healthy donors. Study outcomes and limitations: Most TCRs appeared rarely, but some public TCRs recurred in many donors. In vitro, a few CMV-associated chains proved specific for CMV antigens.

The receptor was derived from a young man in good health and CMV-seronegative. Sequenced input: PBMCs. The chain employs TRBV4-3 and TRBJ1-1; no firm D call. The chain's CDR3 is CASSQDQSGYTEAFF. CDR3 DNA: TGCGCCAGCAGCCAAGATCAGTCAGGATACACTGAAGCTTTCTTT.